This TCR beta chain was observed in a study of blood T cell repertoires in COVID-19. Clones were read by immunoSEQ multiplex PCR, and TCRdb kept only the in-frame ones, dropping some. The sample includes about 170,000 clones, about 74% seen only once; the top ten take 2.5% to 3.5%. Deletions cut 1 base from V and 3 bases from J, with 9 bases between. The length of the CDR3 is 14 residues. Germline-derived CDR1 and CDR2 are SGHTA and FQGNSA. This chain connects TRBV7-2 to TRBJ2-5, with D uncertain. This sequence was found in a woman older than 75 with acute or convalescent COVID-19. Sequenced sample: peripheral blood. CDR3 coding DNA: TGTGCCAGCAGCTTAGGCCAGGCAAAAGAGACCCAGTACTTC. This codes for CASSLGQAKETQYF.